Reported below is one T cell receptor (beta chain). Antigen specificity is unknown. It was one heparinised blood draw, averaging about 116 mL, that each donor gave. CD45RO/CCR7/CD25/CD127/CD95/CD27 sorting isolated CD4+ naive, central memory, regulatory and stem cell-like memory cells. This specimen comes from a study of beta chain features in type 1 diabetes. Across the whole study: What patients shared with healthy donors was a similar profile of age, gender and cell yields.

Isolated RNA was reverse transcribed in full, so expressed TCRB transcripts were sequenced. Generated by immunoSEQ multiplex PCR, the TCRdb table keeps only in-frame clones and is missing some. The data hold some 170,000 clones, with roughly 59% observed a single time. Study-wide results and caveats: Among patients with Type 1 diabetes, TCRB CDR3s were moderately but significantly shorter in every one of the four CD4+ subsets. The question of HLA type influencing TCRB rearrangement was one that remained unresolved here.

Trimming removed 3 bases from V and 5 bases from J, with 9 bases in between. CDR3 length equals 13 residues. Germline CDR1 is SGHTA and CDR2 is FQGNSA. The sequenced sample consisted of naive CD4+ T cells from blood. This rearrangement joins TRBV7-2 to TRBJ2-3; unclear D gene. This receptor was obtained from a young man with type 1 diabetes. The CDR3 spells CASSFSRVDTQYF. The CDR3 nucleotides read TGTGCCAGCAGCTTTTCCAGAGTAGATACGCAGTATTTT.